Listed below are T cell receptor beta chains from one sample, sequenced in a study of T cells in Graves' hyperthyroidism and ophthalmopathy. TCRdb reanalysed the multiplex PCR reads using MiXCR and keeps one entry per CDR3 protein. The table lists hundreds of thousands of distinct CDR3 sequences, approximately 15% of them singletons. Material for sequencing was blood. The origin of the receptors is a woman aged 35 to 49 with Graves' ophthalmopathy. Each CDR3 is given with its conserved first and last residue. Fields, in order: J gene, clone size, V gene, D gene, CDR3 DNA, CDR3 protein. A D gene is named only where the DNA matches it firmly. Size is omitted from some rows. Given values are once, few, many or a class for expanded clones.

j_call: TRBJ2-1
clone_size: NA
v_call: TRBV3-1
d_call: NA
cdr3_nt: TGTGCCAGCAGCCCAAAGGGGCTAGTTTGGTATGAGCAGTTCTTC
cdr3_aa: CASSPKGLVWYEQFF

j_call: TRBJ1-1
clone_size: NA
v_call: TRBV18
d_call: NA
cdr3_nt: TGTGCCAGCTCACCCCCTGGGGGGGCGAACACTGAAGCTTTCTTT
cdr3_aa: CASSPPGGANTEAFF

j_call: TRBJ2-7
clone_size: many
v_call: TRBV28
d_call: NA
cdr3_nt: TGTGCCAGCAGTCCCCGCGGGTTAGCATGGCACGAGCAGTACTTC
cdr3_aa: CASSPRGLAWHEQYF

j_call: TRBJ1-6
clone_size: many
v_call: TRBV6-5
d_call: TRBD1
cdr3_nt: TGTGCCAGCAGTTACGGGTGGGGGACAGGGGCTTCACCCCTCCACTTT
cdr3_aa: CASSYGWGTGASPLHF

j_call: TRBJ2-1
clone_size: NA
v_call: TRBV9
d_call: NA
cdr3_nt: TGTGCCAGCAGCCCTACAGGACCGCTCGACAATGAGCAGTTCTTC
cdr3_aa: CASSPTGPLDNEQFF

j_call: TRBJ1-5
clone_size: NA
v_call: TRBV20-1
d_call: NA
cdr3_nt: TGCAGTGCTAGACCCGGCAATAGCAATCAGCCCCAGCATTTT
cdr3_aa: CSARPGNSNQPQHF

j_call: TRBJ2-5
clone_size: NA
v_call: TRBV29-1
d_call: NA
cdr3_nt: TGCAGCGCCGTCTTTTTAAAAGAGACCCAGTACTTC
cdr3_aa: CSAVFLKETQYF

j_call: TRBJ2-1
clone_size: NA
v_call: TRBV3-1
d_call: TRBD2
cdr3_nt: TGTGCCAGCAGCCAAGAGGGACTAGCGGGGGGGTTCACGAATGAGCAGTTCTTC
cdr3_aa: CASSQEGLAGGFTNEQFF

j_call: TRBJ2-1
clone_size: NA
v_call: TRBV7-9
d_call: NA
cdr3_nt: TGTGCCAGCAGCCCATGGGAGGAGGACAATGAGCAGTTCTTC
cdr3_aa: CASSPWEEDNEQFF

j_call: TRBJ2-1
clone_size: few
v_call: TRBV6-1
d_call: TRBD2
cdr3_nt: TGTGCCAGCAGGCTAGCGGGGGCCGTGGCAGGGCTCGACAATGAGCAGTTCTTC
cdr3_aa: CASRLAGAVAGLDNEQFF

j_call: TRBJ2-4
clone_size: few
v_call: TRBV2
d_call: TRBD1
cdr3_nt: TGTGCCAGCGGAATAATGGCCAGGGGGCACGAAAACATTCAGTACTTC
cdr3_aa: CASGIMARGHENIQYF

j_call: TRBJ1-4
clone_size: few
v_call: TRBV20-1
d_call: TRBD1
cdr3_nt: TGCAGTGCTGCGGGACAGGGGACAACAGGGCAAACTAATGAAAAACTGTTTTTT
cdr3_aa: CSAAGQGTTGQTNEKLFF

j_call: TRBJ2-2
clone_size: many
v_call: TRBV11-2
d_call: NA
cdr3_nt: TGTGCCAGCAGCCCAGCTGTGCCCACCGGGGAGCTGTTTTTT
cdr3_aa: CASSPAVPTGELFF

j_call: TRBJ1-2
clone_size: NA
v_call: TRBV2
d_call: NA
cdr3_nt: TGTGCCAGCAGTGAAATCACGGTCAGGGGCTACACCTTC
cdr3_aa: CASSEITVRGYTF

j_call: TRBJ1-1
clone_size: few
v_call: TRBV29-1
d_call: TRBD1
cdr3_nt: TGCAGCGTACAGGGGGGAACTGAAGCTTTCTTT
cdr3_aa: CSVQGGTEAFF

j_call: TRBJ2-3
clone_size: NA
v_call: TRBV5-6
d_call: TRBD2
cdr3_nt: TGTGCCAGCAGCTTGTGGGCCTTAGCGGGGGACACAGATACGCAGTATTTT
cdr3_aa: CASSLWALAGDTDTQYF

j_call: TRBJ2-1
clone_size: many
v_call: TRBV30
d_call: TRBD2
cdr3_nt: TGTGCCTGGAGATGGGCGGGGGGGACCTACAATGAGCAGTTCTTC
cdr3_aa: CAWRWAGGTYNEQFF

j_call: TRBJ2-7
clone_size: NA
v_call: TRBV10-2
d_call: TRBD1
cdr3_nt: TGCGCCAGCAGGGACCTGTGGACAGGGAACGAGCAGTACTTC
cdr3_aa: CASRDLWTGNEQYF

j_call: TRBJ2-1
clone_size: NA
v_call: TRBV6-2/TRBV6-3
d_call: NA
cdr3_nt: TGTGCCAGCGGAGAAATTTCCTACAATGAGCAGTTCTTC
cdr3_aa: CASGEISYNEQFF

j_call: TRBJ1-5
clone_size: few
v_call: TRBV12-3/TRBV12-4
d_call: NA
cdr3_nt: TGTGCCAGCAGTTTATGGGGTGGCGATCAGCCCCAGCATTTT
cdr3_aa: CASSLWGGDQPQHF

j_call: TRBJ1-1
clone_size: NA
v_call: TRBV5-1
d_call: NA
cdr3_nt: TGCGCCAGCAGCAAAACAGGGACCATGAACACTGAAGCTTTCTTT
cdr3_aa: CASSKTGTMNTEAFF